This T cell receptor (beta chain) was recovered during a study of CD8 T cells in ankylosing spondylitis. Notes on the study in general: Disease-linked clones reportedly concentrated significantly in matched ankylosing spondylitis synovial fluid. Past studies reported some motif variants in reactive arthritis synovial fluid and blood.

Scientists made TCR beta libraries using quantitative 5'-RACE with molecular barcodes. TCRdb reprocessed the 5' RACE reads with MiXCR, giving one entry per CDR3 protein. The sample has about 160,000 distinct CDR3 sequences, around 8.9% seen once. This clonotype has just a few counts. Its cognate antigen is unknown. In germline, CDR1 is SNHLY, CDR2 FYNNEI. This CDR3 is built from 15 residues. V lost 3 bases and J 8 bases, leaving 19 bases between the germline ends. The V gene is TRBV2, the J gene TRBJ1-2, with a tentative D call TRBD1 (5 bases). The receptor comes from a female donor with ankylosing spondylitis or in good health (not recorded which). The sequenced sample consisted of blood, either unsorted or a sorted T cell fraction (not recorded which). CDR3 in amino acids: CASSEDIRGIWGYTF. The CDR3 nucleotides read TGTGCCAGCAGTGAGGACATCCGGGGAATCTGGGGCTACACCTTC.